These 20 T cell receptor beta chains came from one sample sequenced in a study of radiotherapy plus CTLA-4 blockade in lung cancer. The assay was immunoSEQ multiplex PCR, and TCRdb's table has in-frame clones only and misses some. The sample includes around 70,000 clones, around nine tenths of them seen just once. Specimen: peripheral blood, collected from a patient treated with radiotherapy plus ipilimumab. The receptors derive from a human donor with non-small cell lung cancer that progressed on radiotherapy plus ipilimumab.

This chain connects TRBV5-1 to TRBJ2-5; a weak D match, TRBD2 (5 bases). The CDR3 consists of 12 residues. The germline V gene has CDR1 SGHRS and CDR2 YFSETQ. Trimming shortened V by 4 bases and J by 5 bases, and 9 bases separated the two germline ends. CDR3 residues: CASSPSGETQYF. Here the CDR3 DNA reads TGCGCCAGCAGCCCATCGGGGGAGACCCAGTACTTC. The variable domain in full, with the rest retrieved from reference TRBV5-1 and TRBJ2-5, is KAGVTQTPRYLIKTRGQQVTLSCSPISGHRSVSWYQQTPGQGLQFLFEYFSETQRNKGNFPGRFSGRQFSNSRSEMNVSTLELGDSALYLCASSPSGETQYFGPGTRLLVL.

V is TRBV10-1 and J is TRBJ2-2; D tentatively fits TRBD1 or TRBD2 (6 bases each). Germline assignment: CDR1 WNHNN and CDR2 SYGVQD (reference sequence). With 6 bases removed from V and 4 bases from J, the gap between germline ends came to 9 bases. The CDR3 extends over 13 amino acids. The CDR3 loop is CASREGGTGELFF. The CDR3, as DNA: TGCGCCAGCAGAGAGGGGGGCACCGGGGAGCTGTTTTTT.

This chain uses TRBV29-1 with TRBJ1-2; D perhaps matches TRBD1 (6 bases). There are 13 residues in the CDR3. Germline-derived CDR1 and CDR2 are SQVTM and ANQGSEA. V lost 3 bases to trimming and J lost 4 bases, with 12 bases between them. For the CDR3, the DNA is TGCAGCGTTGAGTTGGGGGCGGGCTATGGCTACACCTTC. Encoded protein: CSVELGAGYGYTF. The entire variable domain, with the rest obtained from reference TRBV29-1 and TRBJ1-2, is as follows: SAVISQKPSRDICQRGTSLTIQCQVDSQVTMMFWYRQQPGQSLTLIATANQGSEATYESGFVIDKFPISRPNLTFSTLTVSNMSPEDSSIYLCSVELGAGYGYTFGSGTRLTVV.

The genes are TRBV14 and TRBJ2-3; D possibly corresponds to TRBD2 (6 bases). V dropped 7 bases and J dropped 4 bases, with 15 bases sitting between them. The CDR3 runs 14 residues. Germline loops: CDR1 SGHDN, CDR2 FVKESK. CDR3 in amino acids: CASTPGEYADTQYF. CDR3 DNA sequence: TGTGCCAGCACCCCGGGAGAATACGCAGATACGCAGTATTTT.

The V and J genes are TRBV6-6 and TRBJ2-5; a weak D match, TRBD1 (6 bases). V was trimmed by 6 bases and J by 1 base, leaving 9 bases between them. From germline, CDR1 is MNHNY and CDR2 SVGAGI (reference sequence). The CDR3 totals 13 residues. DNA for the CDR3: TGTGCCAGCAGCACGACAGGCCAAGAGACCCAGTACTTC. Protein product: CASSTTGQETQYF.

The J gene is TRBJ2-5, the V gene TRBV27, with 11 bases aligning to TRBD2. The CDR3 is 15 amino acids. The V segment lost 11 bases and the J segment 5 bases; nucleotides outside the gene matches: 13. Germline V gives CDR1 MNHEY, CDR2 SMNVEV (reference sequence). The CDR3 DNA follows: TGTGCCTCAAGAGCCAAGCTAGCGGGAGGTGAGACCCAGTACTTC. It encodes CASRAKLAGGETQYF.

CDR3 in DNA: TGCAGCGCCGATGACAGGGATGAGACCCAGTACTTC. As protein: CSADDRDETQYF. The chain uses TRBV29-1 and TRBJ2-5; 7 bases fit TRBD1. V shed 7 bases and J 5 bases; nucleotides not matched to a gene: 7. This CDR3 has 12 amino acids. CDR1 is SQVTM, CDR2 ANQGSEA, per germline.

V is TRBV7-3 and J is TRBJ2-7; TRBD1 matches at 8 bases. V dropped 5 bases and J dropped 6; count of bases not matched to a gene: 6. The length of the CDR3 is 13 residues. Germline V gene lookup returns CDR1 SGHTA and CDR2 FQGTGA. As DNA, the CDR3 is TGTGCCAGCAGCGGCGGACAGGGCGGCGAGCAGTACTTC. Protein: CASSGGQGGEQYF.

The genes are TRBV5-1 and TRBJ1-3, with unresolved D. The ends were cut back, 0 bases at V and 1 base at J, with 8 bases in the middle. Germline values: CDR1 SGHRS, CDR2 YFSETQ. CDR3 size: 15 residues. The CDR3 nucleotides read TGCGCCAGCAGCTTGGCCGCGGGTTCTGGAAACACCATATATTTT. Its protein product is CASSLAAGSGNTIYF.

The chain uses TRBV5-4 and TRBJ2-7; no firm D call. This CDR3 has 13 amino acids. CDR1 is SGHNT, CDR2 YYREEE, per germline (reference sequence). V dropped 4 bases and J dropped 2 bases, with 10 bases sitting between them. The CDR3 sequence: CASSPTDAYEQYF. CDR3 sequence (DNA): TGTGCCAGCAGCCCCACGGATGCCTACGAGCAGTACTTC. The full variable domain, rest sourced from reference TRBV5-4 and TRBJ2-7, is ETGVTQSPTHLIKTRGQQVTLRCSSQSGHNTVSWYQQALGQGPQFIFQYYREEENGRGNFPPRFSGLQFPNYSSELNVNALELDDSALYLCASSPTDAYEQYFGPGTRLTVT.

The chain recombines TRBV6-1 with TRBJ2-6; D perhaps matches TRBD2 (5 bases). The germline V and J ends were trimmed by 4 bases and 0 bases, with 10 bases remaining between them. CDR1 and CDR2 (germline): MNHNS, SASEGT. The CDR3 spans 16 residues. CDR3 bases: TGTGCCAGCAGTGGATTTGGGAGCTCTGGGGCCAACGTCCTGACTTTC. Its translation is CASSGFGSSGANVLTF.

The genes are TRBV7-3 and TRBJ2-7; D is unresolved. The germline gives CDR1 SGHTA, CDR2 FQGTGA. The CDR3 runs to 15 residues. V lost 2 bases to trimming and J lost 4 bases, with 15 bases between them. The CDR3 region is CASSLFVIIGYEQYF. As DNA, the CDR3 is TGTGCCAGCAGCTTATTTGTGATAATCGGGTACGAGCAGTACTTC.

The chain joins TRBV9 to TRBJ2-5; possibly TRBD1 for D (6 bases). Trimming pared 0 bases from V and 5 bases from J, leaving 14 bases between. From germline, CDR1 is SGDLS and CDR2 YYNGEE. This CDR3 has 15 residues. The CDR3 region is CASSVGSMGAETQYF. For the CDR3, the DNA is TGTGCCAGCAGCGTAGGGTCTATGGGGGCTGAGACCCAGTACTTC.

This sequence joins TRBV30 and TRBJ2-3, with TRBD1 matching 8 bases. The CDR3 covers 13 residues. The germline CDR1 and CDR2 sequences are GTSNPN and SVGIG (reference sequence). CDR3 nucleotides: TGTGTCTGTCAGGACAGGGGCACAGATACGCAGTATTTT. Translation: CVCQDRGTDTQYF.

This clone was observed a single time. This chain connects TRBV10-1 to TRBJ2-1; 9 positions match TRBD2. CDR3 length: 16 amino acids. Germline V gene lookup returns CDR1 WNHNN and CDR2 SYGVQD (reference sequence). Germline trimming cut 2 bases from V and 4 bases from J; bases unmatched to any gene: 6. CDR3: CASSEGGLAGYNEQFF. CDR3 DNA sequence: TGCGCCAGCAGTGAGGGAGGGCTAGCGGGATACAATGAGCAGTTCTTC.

The chain links TRBV6-4 to TRBJ1-5, with D perhaps TRBD1 (5 bases). The germline V and J ends were trimmed by 3 bases and 6 bases, with 9 bases remaining between them. The CDR3 length is 13 residues. Looked up from germline, CDR1 is MRHNA and CDR2 is SNTAGT. CDR3 bases: TGTGCCAGCAGTGAGACAGTAGGTCAGCCCCAGCATTTT. It encodes CASSETVGQPQHF.

The rearrangement joins TRBV7-2 to TRBJ2-3; TRBD2 matches at 9 bases. This CDR3 region has 17 residues. Germline assignment: CDR1 SGHTA and CDR2 FQGNSA. With V trimmed by 1 base and J by 0 bases, 5 bases remained unmatched. CDR3 in amino acids: CASSLGMTSGSTDTQYF. The DNA for the CDR3 is TGTGCCAGCAGCTTAGGGATGACTAGCGGTAGCACAGATACGCAGTATTTT.

The chain uses TRBV5-1 and TRBJ2-5, with 8 bases aligning to TRBD1. V shed 4 bases and J 5 bases; nucleotides not matched to a gene: 13. The CDR3 totals 16 residues. Germline V CDR1 and CDR2: SGHRS, YFSETQ. The DNA of the CDR3 is TGCGCCAGCAGCCCGGGCGGACAGGGAAAGTTGGAGACCCAGTACTTC. It codes for CASSPGGQGKLETQYF.

This clone has only one observation. J is TRBJ1-2 and V is TRBV27; tentative D call: TRBD1 (5 bases). There are 13 residues in the CDR3. Trimming removed 3 bases at V and 4 bases at J, with 9 bases between. Germline values: CDR1 MNHEY, CDR2 SMNVEV (reference sequence). The CDR3 bases are TGTGCCAGCAGTTTCGGGCAGGGCTATGGCTACACCTTC. Translated: CASSFGQGYGYTF.

The chain is built from TRBV4-1 and TRBJ2-7, with 9 bases identical to TRBD1. J lost 0 bases, V lost 2 bases, and 5 bases had no gene match. Germline CDR1 and CDR2: MGHRA and YSYEKL. The CDR3 is 16 amino acids. In DNA, the CDR3 is TGCGCCAGCAGCCAATTAGACAGGGGGGGCTCCTACGAGCAGTACGTC. It codes for CASSQLDRGGSYEQYV.